Below, one T cell receptor beta chain is given with its context. Germline V CDR1 and CDR2: LNHDA, SQIVND (reference sequence). The CDR3 has 14 amino acids. V dropped 8 bases and J dropped 3; count of bases not matched to a gene: 5. The data derive from a study of blood T cell repertoires in COVID-19. Overall study context: Researchers got acute and convalescent COVID-19 samples from the United States, Italy and Spain. The cDNA or gDNA used as material had been derived from T cells, B-cell-depleted T cells, or PBMCs.

Per the study methods: Estimation of nucleated cell counts was performed using reference gene primer amplification. Only in-frame clones appear in the TCRdb table, and some are missing; sequencing was by immunoSEQ multiplex PCR. V, J and clone size are those of that table, while D and trimming were read from the DNA. The sample includes roughly 40,000 clones, approximately 86% of them seen just once. The receptor was derived from a woman older than 75 with acute or convalescent COVID-19. The sequenced material came from peripheral blood. This sequence joins TRBV19 and TRBJ2-3; TRBD2 matches at 10 bases. In DNA form, the CDR3 reads TGTGCCAGTTCTAGCGGGAGATATACAGATACGCAGTATTTT. Translating gives CASSSGRYTDTQYF.